The 18 T cell receptor beta chains in this list originate from one sample, sequenced in a study of cytomegalovirus exposure and HLA in healthy donors. Primers for the PCR totalled 60 Vbeta and 13 Jbeta. Here immunoSEQ multiplex PCR was the method, and the copy in TCRdb shows in-frame clones only, minus some. Of about 110,000 clones listed, roughly 73% were seen once; the top ten hold around 0.95%. The material sequenced was PBMCs. These receptors all come from a woman aged 25-40 years in good health and CMV-seronegative.

The CDR3 loop is CASSEAYGYTF. DNA of the CDR3: TGTGCCAGCAGCGAGGCCTATGGCTACACCTTC. The chain recombines TRBV11-2 with TRBJ1-2; D call uncertain. Per germline, CDR1 SGHAT and CDR2 FQNNGV. This CDR3 has 11 residues. Trimming pared 5 bases from V and 4 bases from J, leaving 5 bases between.

This clone was found a few times. This rearrangement joins TRBV6-6 to TRBJ1-5; 9 bases map to TRBD1. CDR3 length equals 14 residues. The V gene's germline CDR1 is MNHNY and CDR2 SVGAGI (reference sequence). V was clipped by 10 bases and J by 5 bases; unmatched bases: 9. CDR3 amino acids: CATSTGTGHQPQHF. The CDR3 DNA sequence: TGTGCCACCTCTACCGGGACAGGGCATCAGCCCCAGCATTTT.

The V call is TRBV11-3, the J call TRBJ1-6; D gene uncertain. The CDR3 has 14 residues. Trimming pared 5 bases from V and 0 bases from J, leaving 5 bases between. Germline V gene data show CDR1 as SGHNT and CDR2 as YENEEA. CDR3 in DNA: TGTGCCAGCAGCATTAGCTCCTATAATTCACCCCTCCACTTT. This sequence encodes CASSISSYNSPLHF.

This clone was detected only once. This chain links TRBV6-6 with TRBJ1-1; D perhaps matches TRBD1 (5 bases). The CDR3 contains 13 residues. CDR1 is MNHNY and CDR2 is SVGAGI in the germline V gene (reference sequence). Trimming pared 2 bases from V and 4 bases from J, leaving 8 bases between. This CDR3 reads CASSYGGGTEAFF. The DNA for the CDR3 is TGTGCCAGCAGTTACGGGGGAGGCACTGAAGCTTTCTTT.

CDR3 sequence: CASSLSRPTPTGYSNQPQHF. CDR3 sequence (DNA): TGTGCCAGCAGTTTATCGCGACCTACCCCGACAGGTTATAGCAATCAGCCCCAGCATTTT. This chain joins TRBV27 and TRBJ1-5, with a weak D call TRBD1 (6 bases). Trimming stripped 0 bases from V and 0 bases from J, with 21 bases between. This CDR3 has 20 residues. Germline V gene lookup returns CDR1 MNHEY and CDR2 SMNVEV (reference sequence).

This chain links TRBV30 with TRBJ2-7, with 9 positions matching TRBD1. This CDR3 contains 14 residues. V was clipped by 2 bases and J by 5 bases; unmatched bases: 7. The germline gives CDR1 GTSNPN, CDR2 SVGIG (reference sequence). CDR3 protein: CAWSPGQGPHEQYF. The CDR3 bases are TGTGCCTGGAGTCCGGGACAGGGTCCCCACGAGCAGTACTTC.

V and J are TRBV4-2 and TRBJ1-5; 9 positions match TRBD1. Unmatched junction bases numbered 2, after V lost 3 bases and J lost 2 bases. Per the germline V gene, CDR1 is LGHNA and CDR2 is YNFKEQ. The CDR3 runs 15 residues. CDR3 sequence: CASSHRTGGNQPQHF. The CDR3 DNA reads TGTGCCAGCAGCCACCGGACAGGGGGCAATCAGCCCCAGCATTTT.

The chain has TRBV5-8 and TRBJ1-5; TRBD1 agrees at 8 bases. The length of the CDR3 is 13 residues. CDR1 is SGHTS, CDR2 YDEGEE, per germline. Losses at the gene ends were 1 base for V and 8 bases for J; bases not matched to a gene: 2. CDR3 bases: TGTGCCAGCAGCTTGCAGGGGGCTGAGCCCCAGCATTTT. It is translated as CASSLQGAEPQHF.

The rearrangement links TRBV25-1 to TRBJ1-2; TRBD1 is a possible D gene (6 bases). Trimming removed 3 bases from V and 1 base from J, with 21 bases in between. There are 18 residues in the CDR3. Per germline, CDR1 MGHDK and CDR2 SYGVNS. CDR3 bases: TGTGCCAGCAGTGACCTCCCCGCCTCTTGGACAGATAACTATGGCTACACCTTC. Protein product: CASSDLPASWTDNYGYTF.

The rearrangement uses TRBV19 and TRBJ1-1, with D possibly matching TRBD1 (5 bases). V lost 3 bases and J lost 1, with 9 bases in between. The CDR3 covers 14 residues. Germline V gives CDR1 LNHDA, CDR2 SQIVND (reference sequence). The DNA for the CDR3 is TGTGCCAGTAGTATGTGGGGCAGGAACACTGAAGCTTTCTTT. Protein sequence: CASSMWGRNTEAFF. The full variable domain, rest sourced from reference TRBV19 and TRBJ1-1, is DGGITQSPKYLFRKEGQNVTLSCEQNLNHDAMYWYRQDPGQGLRLIYYSQIVNDFQKGDIAEGYSVSREKKESFPLTVTSAQKNPTAFYLCASSMWGRNTEAFFGQGTRLTVV.

This chain joins TRBV5-1 and TRBJ2-1, with D perhaps TRBD1 (6 bases). The CDR3 covers 16 residues. The germline gives CDR1 SGHRS, CDR2 YFSETQ. Trimming took off 5 bases at V and 9 bases at J, with 24 bases between the two ends. CDR3 bases: TGCGCCAGCAGTTTAAGACAGGACCGACCGGGTTTTGAGCAGTTCTTC. Translating gives CASSLRQDRPGFEQFF.

In its sample, this clone was seen a few times. This sequence joins TRBV19 and TRBJ1-1; D is possibly TRBD1 (5 bases). This CDR3 is 13 amino acids long. Per germline, CDR1 LNHDA and CDR2 SQIVND (reference sequence). Trimming pared 6 bases from V and 8 bases from J, leaving 16 bases between. The CDR3 loop reads CASRLGEGTEAFF. The CDR3 nucleotides are TGTGCCAGTAGACTAGGGGAGGGTACCGAAGCTTTCTTT.

The chain employs TRBV30 and TRBJ1-5; 7 bases map to TRBD1. The CDR3 is 15 residues long. The V gene's germline CDR1 is GTSNPN and CDR2 SVGIG (reference sequence). Trimming removed 5 bases from V and 4 bases from J; junction bases left unmatched: 11. For the CDR3, the DNA is TGTGCCTGGTCCCCTAGACAGGGCGGGAATCAGCCCCAGCATTTT. Protein sequence: CAWSPRQGGNQPQHF.

The CDR3 coding sequence is TGTGCCACCAGCAGAGGAGACAACGAAGCTTTCTTT. Encoded protein: CATSRGDNEAFF. The chain uses TRBV15 and TRBJ1-1; D not certain. Germline loops: CDR1 LNHNV, CDR2 YYDKDF (reference sequence). The CDR3 is 12 residues long. With 1 base removed from V and 8 bases from J, the gap between germline ends came to 8 bases. The complete variable domain, with remaining parts taken from reference TRBV15 and TRBJ1-1, reads DAMVIQNPRYQVTQFGKPVTLSCSQTLNHNVMYWYQQKSSQAPKLLFHYYDKDFNNEADTPDNFQSRRPNTSFCFLDIRSPGLGDTAMYLCATSRGDNEAFFGQGTRLTVV.

The sample holds a few counts of this clone. The chain links TRBV7-9 to TRBJ2-1; TRBD2 is a possible D gene (6 bases). The germline gives CDR1 SEHNR, CDR2 FQNEAQ (reference sequence). The V gene lost 3 bases and the J gene lost 0 bases, with 9 bases spanning the gap. This CDR3 is built from 15 residues. CDR3 nucleotide sequence: TGTGCCAGCAGCTTGACCGGGAGCTCCTACAATGAGCAGTTCTTC. Amino acids: CASSLTGSSYNEQFF. Variable domain in full (rest from reference TRBV7-9 and TRBJ2-1): DTGVSQNPRHKITKRGQNVTFRCDPISEHNRLYWYRQTLGQGPEFLTYFQNEAQLEKSRLLSDRFSAERPKGSFSTLEIQRTEQGDSAMYLCASSLTGSSYNEQFFGPGTRLTVL.

The J gene is TRBJ1-1, the V gene TRBV14; 7 nucleotides match TRBD1. This CDR3 has 17 residues. Germline CDR1 SGHDN, CDR2 FVKESK. V lost 4 bases, J lost 7 bases, and 18 bases stayed unmatched. As DNA, the CDR3 is TGTGCCAGCAGCCGAAACGGAGGGGCGCGGAGGGGGCATGAAGCTTTCTTT. This gives the protein CASSRNGGARRGHEAFF.

V and J are TRBV6-6 and TRBJ1-1, with 9 bases aligning to TRBD1. This CDR3 has 13 residues. The germline V gene encodes CDR1 MNHNY and CDR2 SVGAGI (reference sequence). V lost 10 bases, J lost 5 bases, and 8 bases stayed unmatched. The CDR3 protein is CATKGDRATEAFF. CDR3 coding DNA: TGTGCCACCAAAGGGGACAGGGCGACTGAAGCTTTCTTT.

The gene calls are TRBV30 and TRBJ2-1; 7 bases match TRBD2. Germline V gene sequence: CDR1 GTSNPN, CDR2 SVGIG (reference sequence). The V and J ends lost 0 bases and 1 base, in that order; junction bases with no gene match: 12. CDR3 length equals 18 residues. In DNA, the CDR3 is TGTGCCTGGAGTGTAGTTAGGGGTAGCGGGTTGTCCTACAATGAGCAGTTCTTC. Amino acids: CAWSVVRGSGLSYNEQFF.